This TCR beta chain was sequenced during a study of T cell clones after liver transplantation. Study details: Post-transplant blood was tracked for graft-donor-reactive T cell clones identified in a pre-transplant mixed lymphocyte reaction.

Measured with immunoSEQ multiplex PCR; TCRdb has only the in-frame clones, and not every one. Found here are about 75,000 clones, around 84% of them singletons; the top ten hold 2% to 2.5%. About this clone: Its target is unknown.

Unmatched junction bases numbered 3, after V lost 8 bases and J lost 4 bases. The CDR3 runs to 13 residues. From germline, CDR1 is SGHVS and CDR2 FQNEAQ. The study's findings and limits: A significant post-transplant drop in circulating graft-donor-reactive CD4 TCRbeta sequences occurred in most of the 8 subjects.

CD3+CD4+ and CD3+CD8+ cells were FACS-sorted from thawed unstimulated PBMCs. The clonotype was recovered from a human patient who received a liver transplant. Some of the T cells might come from the graft donor. The source material was CD4+ T cells from blood, sampled 48 months after liver transplant. This rearrangement joins TRBV7-8 to TRBJ2-1; 9 bases agree with TRBD2. The CDR3 sequence is CASGLAGYNEQFF. CDR3 in DNA: TGTGCCAGCGGGCTAGCGGGATACAATGAGCAGTTCTTC.